This T cell receptor (beta chain) comes out of a study of T cell changes during pregnancy in multiple sclerosis. Trimming removed 4 bases from V and 3 bases from J; junction bases left unmatched: 6. The CDR3 length is 15 residues. Germline CDR1 is LNHDA and CDR2 is SQIVND (reference sequence). Measured with immunoSEQ multiplex PCR; TCRdb has only the in-frame clones, and not every one. This sample yields 35,000 to 50,000 clones, of which 88% are seen a single time; 0.9% to 1.5% belongs to the top ten. The chain is built from TRBV19 and TRBJ2-7, with 10 bases lining up with TRBD1. The starting material was CD4+ T cells from peripheral blood mononuclear cells, obtained in the second trimester of pregnancy. This receptor was taken from a female donor with multiple sclerosis, enrolled in a pregnancy study. The CDR3 DNA is TGTGCCAGTAGTAAGGACAGGGGGTTGATCTACGAGCAGTACTTC. Translation: CASSKDRGLIYEQYF. The whole variable domain, remainder taken from reference TRBV19 and TRBJ2-7, is DGGITQSPKYLFRKEGQNVTLSCEQNLNHDAMYWYRQDPGQGLRLIYYSQIVNDFQKGDIAEGYSVSREKKESFPLTVTSAQKNPTAFYLCASSKDRGLIYEQYFGPGTRLTVT.